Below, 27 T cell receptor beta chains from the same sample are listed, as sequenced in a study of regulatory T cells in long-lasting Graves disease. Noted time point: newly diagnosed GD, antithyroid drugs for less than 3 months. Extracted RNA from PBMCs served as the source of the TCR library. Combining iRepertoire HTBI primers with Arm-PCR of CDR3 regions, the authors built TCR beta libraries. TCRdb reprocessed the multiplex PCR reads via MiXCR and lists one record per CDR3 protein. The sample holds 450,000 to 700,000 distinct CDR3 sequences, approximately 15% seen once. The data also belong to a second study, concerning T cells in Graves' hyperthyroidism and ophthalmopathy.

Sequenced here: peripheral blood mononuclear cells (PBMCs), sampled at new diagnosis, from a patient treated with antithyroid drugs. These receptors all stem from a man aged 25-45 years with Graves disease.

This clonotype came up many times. This CDR3 is CASAQTWGRGDEQYF. The CDR3 DNA reads as TGTGCCAGCGCACAGACCTGGGGACGGGGCGACGAGCAGTACTTC. The rearrangement joins TRBV6-2 or TRBV6-3 to TRBJ2-7, with D perhaps being TRBD1 or TRBD2 (5 bases each). Per the germline V gene, CDR1 is MNHEY and CDR2 is SVGEGT. The length of the CDR3 is 15 residues. The V end was cut by 8 bases, the J end by 5 bases, with 22 bases between.

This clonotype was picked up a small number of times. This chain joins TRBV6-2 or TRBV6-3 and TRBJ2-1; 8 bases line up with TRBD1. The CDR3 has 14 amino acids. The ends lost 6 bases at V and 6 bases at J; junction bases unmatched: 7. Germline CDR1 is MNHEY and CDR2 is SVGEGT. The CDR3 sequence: CASSHRDRFNEQFF. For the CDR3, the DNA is TGTGCCAGCAGCCACCGGGACAGGTTCAATGAGCAGTTCTTC.

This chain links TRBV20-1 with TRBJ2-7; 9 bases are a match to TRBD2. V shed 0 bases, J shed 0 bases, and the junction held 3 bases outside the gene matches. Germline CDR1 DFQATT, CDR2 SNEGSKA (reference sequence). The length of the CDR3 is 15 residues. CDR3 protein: CSARELTSGSYEQYF. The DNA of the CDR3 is TGCAGTGCTAGAGAGTTGACTAGCGGCTCCTACGAGCAGTACTTC.

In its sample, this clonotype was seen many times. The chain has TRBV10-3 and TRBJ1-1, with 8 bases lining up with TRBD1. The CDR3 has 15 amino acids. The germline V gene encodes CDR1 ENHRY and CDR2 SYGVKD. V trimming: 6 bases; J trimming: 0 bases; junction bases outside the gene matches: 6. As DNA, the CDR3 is TGTGCCATCAGGCGGGCGGGACAGGTGAACACTGAAGCTTTCTTT. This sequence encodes CAIRRAGQVNTEAFF.

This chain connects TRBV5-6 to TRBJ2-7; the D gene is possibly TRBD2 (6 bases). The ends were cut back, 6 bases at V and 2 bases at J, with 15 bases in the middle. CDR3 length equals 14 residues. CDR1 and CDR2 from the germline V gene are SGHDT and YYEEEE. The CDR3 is CASISRLGTYEQYF. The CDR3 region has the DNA TGTGCCAGCATTTCAAGACTAGGGACCTACGAGCAGTACTTC.

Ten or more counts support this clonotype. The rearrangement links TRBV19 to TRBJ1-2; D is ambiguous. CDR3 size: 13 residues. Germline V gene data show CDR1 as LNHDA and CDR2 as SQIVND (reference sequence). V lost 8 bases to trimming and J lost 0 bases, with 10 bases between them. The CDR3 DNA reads TGTGCCAGTCGAGCGTATACTAACTATGGCTACACCTTC. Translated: CASRAYTNYGYTF.

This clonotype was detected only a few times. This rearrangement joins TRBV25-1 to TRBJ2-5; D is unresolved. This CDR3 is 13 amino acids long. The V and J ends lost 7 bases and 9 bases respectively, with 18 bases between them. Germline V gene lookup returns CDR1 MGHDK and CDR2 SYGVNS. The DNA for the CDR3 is TGTGCCAGCAAAGGGCAGGTTTATTCTTCCCAGTACTTC. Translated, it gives CASKGQVYSSQYF. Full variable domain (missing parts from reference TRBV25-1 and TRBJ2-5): EADIYQTPRYLVIGTGKKITLECSQTMGHDKMYWYQQDPGMELHLIHYSYGVNSTEKGDLSSESTVSRIRTEHFPLTLESARPSHTSQYLCASKGQVYSSQYFGPGTRLLVL.

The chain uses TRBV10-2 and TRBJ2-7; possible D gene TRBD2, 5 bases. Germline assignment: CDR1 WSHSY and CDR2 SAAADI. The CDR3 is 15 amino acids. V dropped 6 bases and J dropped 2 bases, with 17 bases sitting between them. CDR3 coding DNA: TGCGCCAGCAGCGGACTCTCCTCAAGCCCCTACGAGCAGTACTTC. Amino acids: CASSGLSSSPYEQYF.

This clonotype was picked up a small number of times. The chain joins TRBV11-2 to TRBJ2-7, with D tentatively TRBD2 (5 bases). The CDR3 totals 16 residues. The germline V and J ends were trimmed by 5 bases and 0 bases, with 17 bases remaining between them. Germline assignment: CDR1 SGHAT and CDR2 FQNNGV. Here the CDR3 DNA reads TGTGCCAGCAGCCAAGTGAGGCGGGTAAGCTCCTACGAGCAGTACTTC. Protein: CASSQVRRVSSYEQYF.

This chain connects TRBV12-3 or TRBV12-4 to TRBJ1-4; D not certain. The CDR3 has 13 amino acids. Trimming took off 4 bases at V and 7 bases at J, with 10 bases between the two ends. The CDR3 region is CASSSWVSEKLFF. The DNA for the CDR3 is TGTGCCAGCAGTTCTTGGGTGAGTGAAAAACTGTTTTTT.

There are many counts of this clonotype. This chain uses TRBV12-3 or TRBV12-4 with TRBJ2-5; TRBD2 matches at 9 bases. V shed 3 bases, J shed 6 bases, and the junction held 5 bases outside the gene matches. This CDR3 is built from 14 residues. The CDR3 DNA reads TGTGCCAGCAGTTTCGGGGCGGGAGGGAAGACCCAGTACTTC. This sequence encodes CASSFGAGGKTQYF.

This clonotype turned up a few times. CDR3 region: CASSVGGGPGLVNEQFF. The CDR3 DNA follows: TGTGCCAGCAGCGTAGGAGGGGGACCGGGACTAGTAAATGAGCAGTTCTTC. The chain recombines TRBV9 with TRBJ2-1, with TRBD2 identical over 8 bases. The junction had 12 bases not matched to a gene; V was cut back by 0 bases and J by 7 bases. This CDR3 comprises 17 residues. CDR1 is SGDLS and CDR2 is YYNGEE in the germline V gene.

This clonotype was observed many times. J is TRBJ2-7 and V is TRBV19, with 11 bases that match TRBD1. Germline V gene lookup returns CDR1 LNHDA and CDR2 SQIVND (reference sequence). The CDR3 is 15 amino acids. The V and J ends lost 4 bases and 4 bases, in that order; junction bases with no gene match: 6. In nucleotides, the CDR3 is TGTGCCAGTAGTAGGGCCGGACAGGGGGCGTACGAGCAGTACTTC. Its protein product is CASSRAGQGAYEQYF.

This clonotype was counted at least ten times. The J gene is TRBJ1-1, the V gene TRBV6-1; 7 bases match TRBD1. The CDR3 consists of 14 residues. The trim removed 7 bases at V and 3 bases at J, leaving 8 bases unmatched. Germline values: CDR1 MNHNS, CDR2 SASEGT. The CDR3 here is CASKDRRIYTEAFF. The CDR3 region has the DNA TGTGCCAGCAAGGACAGGCGGATTTACACTGAAGCTTTCTTT.

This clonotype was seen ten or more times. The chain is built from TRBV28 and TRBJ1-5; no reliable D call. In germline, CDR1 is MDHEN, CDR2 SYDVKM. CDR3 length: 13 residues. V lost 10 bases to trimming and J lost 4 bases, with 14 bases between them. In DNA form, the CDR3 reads TGTGCCACCCGAAACGGGCGAAATCAGCCCCAGCATTTT. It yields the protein CATRNGRNQPQHF. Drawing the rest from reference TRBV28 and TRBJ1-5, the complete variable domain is DVKVTQSSRYLVKRTGEKVFLECVQDMDHENMFWYRQDPGLGLRLIYFSYDVKMKEKGDIPEGYSVSREKKERFSLILESASTNQTSMYLCATRNGRNQPQHFGDGTRLSIL.

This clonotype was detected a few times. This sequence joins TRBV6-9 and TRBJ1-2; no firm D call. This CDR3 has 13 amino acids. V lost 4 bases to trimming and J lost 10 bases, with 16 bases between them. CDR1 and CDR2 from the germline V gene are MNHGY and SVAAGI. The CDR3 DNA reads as TGTGCCAGCAGTTGGGGAGGGAAGGAGGCCTACACCTTC. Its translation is CASSWGGKEAYTF.

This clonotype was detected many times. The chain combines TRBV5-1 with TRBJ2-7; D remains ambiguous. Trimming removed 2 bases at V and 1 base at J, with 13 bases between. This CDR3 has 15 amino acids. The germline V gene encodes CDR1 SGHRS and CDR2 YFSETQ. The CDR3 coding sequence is TGCGCCAGCAGCTTCGGCAGAGAGTCTTCCTACGAGCAGTACTTC. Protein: CASSFGRESSYEQYF.

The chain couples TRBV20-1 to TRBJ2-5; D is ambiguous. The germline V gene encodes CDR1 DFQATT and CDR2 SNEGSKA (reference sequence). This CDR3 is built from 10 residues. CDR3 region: CSSGRETQYF. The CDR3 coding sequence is TGCAGCTCCGGGCGCGAGACCCAGTACTTC.

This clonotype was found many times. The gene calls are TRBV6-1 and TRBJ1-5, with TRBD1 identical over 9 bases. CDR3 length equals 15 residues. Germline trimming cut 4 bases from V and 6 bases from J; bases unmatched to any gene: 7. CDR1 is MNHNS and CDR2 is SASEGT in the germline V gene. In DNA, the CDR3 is TGTGCCAGCAGTGTTGAACAGGGGGCTAGTCAGCCCCAGCATTTT. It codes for CASSVEQGASQPQHF.

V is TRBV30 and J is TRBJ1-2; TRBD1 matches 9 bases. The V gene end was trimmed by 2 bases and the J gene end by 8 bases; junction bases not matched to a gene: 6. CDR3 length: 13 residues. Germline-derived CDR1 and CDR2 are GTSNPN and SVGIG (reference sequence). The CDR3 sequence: CAWSPTGGGGYTF. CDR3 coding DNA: TGTGCCTGGAGTCCGACAGGGGGAGGAGGCTACACCTTC. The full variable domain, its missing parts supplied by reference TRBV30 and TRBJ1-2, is SQTIHQWPATLVQPVGSPLSLECTVEGTSNPNLYWYRQAAGRGLQLLFYSVGIGQISSEVPQNLSASRPQDRQFILSSKKLLLSDSGFYLCAWSPTGGGGYTFGSGTRLTVV.

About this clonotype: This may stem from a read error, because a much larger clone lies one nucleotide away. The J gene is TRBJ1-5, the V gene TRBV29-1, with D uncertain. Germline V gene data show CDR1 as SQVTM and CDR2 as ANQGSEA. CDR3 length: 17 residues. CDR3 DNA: TGCAGGGATACCTGTTCAACCGAGTTTTATGGCAATCAGCCCCAGCGTTTT. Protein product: CRDTCSTEFYGNQPQRF.

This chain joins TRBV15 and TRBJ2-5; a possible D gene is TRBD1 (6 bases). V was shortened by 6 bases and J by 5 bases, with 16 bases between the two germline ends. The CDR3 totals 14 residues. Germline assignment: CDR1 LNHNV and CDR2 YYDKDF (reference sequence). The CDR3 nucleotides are TGTGCCACCAGGGAGGCAGGGGCTGGGGAGACCCAGTACTTC. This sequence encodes CATREAGAGETQYF.

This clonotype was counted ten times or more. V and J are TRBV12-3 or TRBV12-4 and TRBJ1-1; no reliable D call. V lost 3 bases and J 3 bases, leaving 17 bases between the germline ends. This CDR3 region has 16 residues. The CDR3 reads CASSFAHTRVHTEAFF. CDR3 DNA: TGTGCCAGCAGTTTTGCCCATACTAGGGTCCACACTGAAGCTTTCTTT.

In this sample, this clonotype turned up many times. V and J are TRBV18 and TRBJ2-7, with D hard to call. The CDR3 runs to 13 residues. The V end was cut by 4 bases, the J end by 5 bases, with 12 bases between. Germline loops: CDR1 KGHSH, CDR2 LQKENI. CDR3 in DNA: TGTGCCAGCTCACTGGCTGTGCCTCACGAGCAGTACTTC. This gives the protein CASSLAVPHEQYF.

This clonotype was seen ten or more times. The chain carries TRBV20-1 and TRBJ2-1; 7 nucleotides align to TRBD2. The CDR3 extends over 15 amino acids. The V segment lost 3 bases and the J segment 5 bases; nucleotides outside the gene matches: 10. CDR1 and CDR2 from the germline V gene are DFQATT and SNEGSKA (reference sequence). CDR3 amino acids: CSARPPGRPHNEQFF. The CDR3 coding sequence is TGCAGTGCTAGGCCCCCCGGGAGGCCGCACAATGAGCAGTTCTTC.

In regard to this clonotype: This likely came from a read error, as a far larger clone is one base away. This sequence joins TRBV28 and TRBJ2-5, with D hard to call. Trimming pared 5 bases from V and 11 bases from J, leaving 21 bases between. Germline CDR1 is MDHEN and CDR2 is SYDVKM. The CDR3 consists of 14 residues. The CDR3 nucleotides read TGTGCCAGCAGTCCGCCCGGGCGTCGCAATGAGCAGTACTTC. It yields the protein CASSPPGRRNEQYF.

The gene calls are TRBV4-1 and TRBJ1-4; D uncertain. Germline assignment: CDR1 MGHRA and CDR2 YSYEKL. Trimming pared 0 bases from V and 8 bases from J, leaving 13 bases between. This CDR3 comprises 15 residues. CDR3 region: CASSQDRPGGEKLFF. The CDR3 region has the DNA TGCGCCAGCAGCCAAGATCGCCCAGGAGGAGAAAAACTGTTTTTT.